A selection of T cell receptor beta chains follows, all from one sample in a study of regulatory T cells in long-lasting Graves disease. Via MiXCR, TCRdb re-called the multiplex PCR reads, giving one row per CDR3 protein. The data contain more than 400,000 distinct CDR3 sequences, about 16% of them singletons. Another study also made use of these data, one on T cells in Graves' hyperthyroidism and ophthalmopathy.

The sample was peripheral blood mononuclear cells (PBMCs), taken at new diagnosis, from a patient treated with antithyroid drugs. These receptors all come from a man aged 35 to 55 with Graves disease. Each CDR3 is given with its conserved first and last residue. Each record gives: D gene, V gene, J gene, clone size, CDR3 DNA, CDR3 protein. A D gene is named only where the DNA matches it firmly. Clone size is stated in some rows and not others, as once, few, many or a class when expanded.

d_gene: TRBD2; v_gene: TRBV3-1; j_gene: TRBJ2-3; abundance: -; CDR3nt: TGTGCCAGCAGCCAAGACTCTAGCGGGAGGGCCAAGGATACGCAGTATTTT; CDR3aa: CASSQDSSGRAKDTQYF
d_gene: TRBD2; v_gene: TRBV28; j_gene: TRBJ2-2; abundance: -; CDR3nt: TGTGCCAGCAGTCCTGGGGAGGGGAGGACCAGGGAGCTGTTTTTT; CDR3aa: CASSPGEGRTRELFF
d_gene: TRBD2; v_gene: TRBV20-1; j_gene: TRBJ2-5; abundance: many; CDR3nt: TGCAGTGCAAAGCGACTAGCGGGAGGCCAAGAGACCCAGTACTTC; CDR3aa: CSAKRLAGGQETQYF
d_gene: -; v_gene: TRBV6-1; j_gene: TRBJ2-2; abundance: many; CDR3nt: TGTGCCAGCAGGGCAGGGGTGGTCGCCGGGGAGCTGTTTTTT; CDR3aa: CASRAGVVAGELFF
d_gene: -; v_gene: TRBV27; j_gene: TRBJ2-2; abundance: few; CDR3nt: TGTGCCAGCGCCTCGACAGGTCTTCTCAACACCGGGGAGCTGTTTTTT; CDR3aa: CASASTGLLNTGELFF
d_gene: -; v_gene: TRBV12-3/TRBV12-4; j_gene: TRBJ2-2; abundance: many; CDR3nt: TGTGCCAGCAGTTTAGCGGGAAGCACCGGGGAGCTGTTTTTT; CDR3aa: CASSLAGSTGELFF
d_gene: -; v_gene: TRBV12-3/TRBV12-4; j_gene: TRBJ2-6; abundance: many; CDR3nt: TGTGCCAGCACCCTTAACTCTGGGGCCAACGTCCTGACTTTC; CDR3aa: CASTLNSGANVLTF
d_gene: -; v_gene: TRBV7-9; j_gene: TRBJ2-2; abundance: many; CDR3nt: TGTGCCAGCAGCTCGTTGACAGGCCTGGGATTCACCGGGGAGCTGTTTTTT; CDR3aa: CASSSLTGLGFTGELFF
d_gene: TRBD2; v_gene: TRBV6-2/TRBV6-3; j_gene: TRBJ2-7; abundance: -; CDR3nt: TGTGCCAGCAGTTACTCGAGACTAGCGGGAGGGTACGAGCAGTACTTC; CDR3aa: CASSYSRLAGGYEQYF
d_gene: -; v_gene: TRBV11-2; j_gene: TRBJ2-5; abundance: many; CDR3nt: TGTGCCAGCAGCCCCACGGCACAGATAGAGACCCAGTACTTC; CDR3aa: CASSPTAQIETQYF
d_gene: -; v_gene: TRBV18; j_gene: TRBJ2-7; abundance: few; CDR3nt: TGTGCCAGCTCCGAAAGAACAGGGTTGCCCTGGCAGTACTTC; CDR3aa: CASSERTGLPWQYF
d_gene: TRBD2; v_gene: TRBV3-1; j_gene: TRBJ2-3; abundance: many; CDR3nt: TGTGCCAGCAGCCAAGGGGCGGCTAGCGGGAGCATGTCAGATACGCAGTATTTT; CDR3aa: CASSQGAASGSMSDTQYF
d_gene: -; v_gene: TRBV6-2/TRBV6-3; j_gene: TRBJ2-5; abundance: -; CDR3nt: TGTGCCAGCAGTCCATACAACAATGGGGAGACCCAGTACTTC; CDR3aa: CASSPYNNGETQYF
d_gene: -; v_gene: TRBV2; j_gene: TRBJ1-1; abundance: many; CDR3nt: TGTGCCAGCAGTGAACAGCGAAGGGGAGCTTTCTTT; CDR3aa: CASSEQRRGAFF
d_gene: -; v_gene: TRBV2; j_gene: TRBJ1-1; abundance: -; CDR3nt: TGTGCCAGCAGTGAAGACAGGGTCCCTGAAGCTTTCTTT; CDR3aa: CASSEDRVPEAFF
d_gene: TRBD2; v_gene: TRBV5-5; j_gene: TRBJ2-7; abundance: many; CDR3nt: TGTGCCAGCAGCAGAGCCGGGAGGAGCTCCTACGAGCAGTACTTC; CDR3aa: CASSRAGRSSYEQYF
d_gene: -; v_gene: TRBV7-8; j_gene: TRBJ1-1; abundance: -; CDR3nt: TGTGCCAGCAGCGGGGGGGGGGTGTATAAAGCTTTCTTT; CDR3aa: CASSGGGVYKAFF
d_gene: TRBD2; v_gene: TRBV5-1; j_gene: TRBJ2-5; abundance: many; CDR3nt: TGCGCCAGCAGCTTGGTCCGGGATAGCGGGAGGGCCAAGGAGACCCAGTACTTC; CDR3aa: CASSLVRDSGRAKETQYF
d_gene: -; v_gene: TRBV2; j_gene: TRBJ1-3; abundance: few; CDR3nt: TGTGCCAGCAGTGAGCGCCCCTCTGGAAACACCATATATTTT; CDR3aa: CASSERPSGNTIYF
d_gene: TRBD1; v_gene: TRBV19; j_gene: TRBJ2-3; abundance: -; CDR3nt: TGTGCCAGTAGTATAGGAGGGGGCGCAGAAGATACGCAGTATTTT; CDR3aa: CASSIGGGAEDTQYF
d_gene: -; v_gene: TRBV7-9; j_gene: TRBJ1-1; abundance: few; CDR3nt: TGTGCCAGCAGCAAACCAACAGGCCCGAGAAACACTGAAGCTTTCTTT; CDR3aa: CASSKPTGPRNTEAFF
d_gene: -; v_gene: TRBV6-1; j_gene: TRBJ2-7; abundance: few; CDR3nt: TGTGCCAGCAGTGAAGCCCCAGGGTTCCCCTACGAGCAGTACTTC; CDR3aa: CASSEAPGFPYEQYF
d_gene: -; v_gene: TRBV19; j_gene: TRBJ2-7; abundance: -; CDR3nt: TGTGCCAGTAGTTCACTGACGAGGCCCTACGAGCAGTACTTC; CDR3aa: CASSSLTRPYEQYF
d_gene: -; v_gene: TRBV2; j_gene: TRBJ2-1; abundance: many; CDR3nt: TGTGCCAGCAGTGAAAGGACAGTCCCGATTAGCTCCTACAATGAGCAGTTCTTC; CDR3aa: CASSERTVPISSYNEQFF
d_gene: -; v_gene: TRBV12-3/TRBV12-4; j_gene: TRBJ2-3; abundance: -; CDR3nt: TGTGCCAGCAGTTTACTAGCCTGGGATACAGATACGCAGTATTTT; CDR3aa: CASSLLAWDTDTQYF
d_gene: -; v_gene: TRBV5-1; j_gene: TRBJ2-3; abundance: many; CDR3nt: TGCGCCAGCAGCTTTGGGAGACCCGGCCCAGATACGCAGTATTTT; CDR3aa: CASSFGRPGPDTQYF
d_gene: -; v_gene: TRBV20-1; j_gene: TRBJ2-7; abundance: many; CDR3nt: TGCAGTGCTACTCCAAGCGGAAGCTACTCCTACGAGCAGTACTTC; CDR3aa: CSATPSGSYSYEQYF
d_gene: -; v_gene: TRBV18; j_gene: TRBJ2-7; abundance: few; CDR3nt: TGTGCCAGCTCAGCCCCAGGGTACCACGAGCAGTACTTC; CDR3aa: CASSAPGYHEQYF
d_gene: -; v_gene: TRBV2; j_gene: TRBJ2-7; abundance: many; CDR3nt: TGTGCCAGCAGGGCCGGGGACATTTCCATCTCCTACGAGCAGTACTTC; CDR3aa: CASRAGDISISYEQYF
d_gene: -; v_gene: TRBV6-5; j_gene: TRBJ2-2; abundance: -; CDR3nt: TGTGCCAGCAGTTACGGGTGGGGTACGAACACCGGGGAGCTGTTTTTT; CDR3aa: CASSYGWGTNTGELFF
d_gene: TRBD2; v_gene: TRBV5-1; j_gene: TRBJ2-5; abundance: -; CDR3nt: TGCGCCAGCAGCTTGGGGACTAGCGGGGGAGAGACCCAGTACTTC; CDR3aa: CASSLGTSGGETQYF
d_gene: TRBD1; v_gene: TRBV12-3/TRBV12-4; j_gene: TRBJ1-6; abundance: few; CDR3nt: TGTGCCAGCACCTTTAAGGGGACAGGCAATAATTCACCCCTCCACTTT; CDR3aa: CASTFKGTGNNSPLHF
d_gene: -; v_gene: TRBV5-1; j_gene: TRBJ1-2; abundance: -; CDR3nt: TGCGCCAGCAGCTTGGAGGTTGGCCCTGGAGCATCTGGCTACACCTTC; CDR3aa: CASSLEVGPGASGYTF
d_gene: -; v_gene: TRBV28; j_gene: TRBJ2-7; abundance: -; CDR3nt: TGTGCCAGCAGCGGCTGGGAAGCGGACGGCTACGAGCAGTACTTC; CDR3aa: CASSGWEADGYEQYF
d_gene: TRBD1; v_gene: TRBV7-9; j_gene: TRBJ2-3; abundance: -; CDR3nt: TGTGCCAGCAGCGGACGAGGACAGGGGACCTACTATAGCACAGATACGCAGTATTTT; CDR3aa: CASSGRGQGTYYSTDTQYF
d_gene: TRBD2; v_gene: TRBV12-3/TRBV12-4; j_gene: TRBJ2-1; abundance: few; CDR3nt: TGTGCCAGCCCCTCTCGTCCGGGAGGCCCGTACAATGAGCAGTTCTTC; CDR3aa: CASPSRPGGPYNEQFF
d_gene: TRBD2; v_gene: TRBV12-3/TRBV12-4; j_gene: TRBJ2-3; abundance: many; CDR3nt: TGTGCCAGCAGTCCTAGCGGACAAGATACGCAGTATTTT; CDR3aa: CASSPSGQDTQYF
d_gene: -; v_gene: TRBV3-1; j_gene: TRBJ1-6; abundance: -; CDR3nt: TGTGCCAGCAGCCAAGTTAACCGGGGGGCGAGGCGTTCACCCCTCCACTTT; CDR3aa: CASSQVNRGARRSPLHF
d_gene: -; v_gene: TRBV2; j_gene: TRBJ2-1; abundance: many; CDR3nt: TGTGCCAGTAGAGGAGGGGCAATTTTTCTTAATGAGCAGTTCTTC; CDR3aa: CASRGGAIFLNEQFF
d_gene: -; v_gene: TRBV20-1; j_gene: TRBJ1-1; abundance: -; CDR3nt: TGCAGTGCTCGGTCCACGGTCCCCCGGGGCACTGAAGCTTTCTTT; CDR3aa: CSARSTVPRGTEAFF
d_gene: -; v_gene: TRBV5-1; j_gene: TRBJ1-1; abundance: many; CDR3nt: TGCGCCAGCAGCCCGGGGCAGGGATTAATGAACACTGAAGCTTTCTTT; CDR3aa: CASSPGQGLMNTEAFF
d_gene: -; v_gene: TRBV2; j_gene: TRBJ2-1; abundance: many; CDR3nt: TGTGCCAGCAGTGAAGGGACACTATCCTACAATGAGCAGTTCTTC; CDR3aa: CASSEGTLSYNEQFF
d_gene: TRBD1; v_gene: TRBV5-1; j_gene: TRBJ2-4; abundance: few; CDR3nt: TGCGCCAGCAGCTCCGGACAGGGACAAAACACTCAGTACTTC; CDR3aa: CASSSGQGQNTQYF
d_gene: -; v_gene: TRBV7-2; j_gene: TRBJ2-7; abundance: many; CDR3nt: TGTGCCAGCAGCTTAGCGGGAGAGGCCTACGAGCAGTACTTC; CDR3aa: CASSLAGEAYEQYF
d_gene: -; v_gene: TRBV11-2; j_gene: TRBJ2-1; abundance: many; CDR3nt: TGTGCCAGCGCCCTGACGGACACTATCTATGAGCAGTTCTTC; CDR3aa: CASALTDTIYEQFF
d_gene: -; v_gene: TRBV6-1; j_gene: TRBJ2-3; abundance: -; CDR3nt: TGTGCCAGCAGGAGGGCCGGGGCGATCACAGATACGCAGTATTTT; CDR3aa: CASRRAGAITDTQYF
d_gene: -; v_gene: TRBV2; j_gene: TRBJ2-5; abundance: many; CDR3nt: TGTGCCAGCAGTGACTGGGATTCCCAAGAGACCCAGTACTTC; CDR3aa: CASSDWDSQETQYF
d_gene: -; v_gene: TRBV12-3/TRBV12-4; j_gene: TRBJ2-4; abundance: many; CDR3nt: TGTGCCAGCAGTTTAAACCGAGCCAAAAACATTCAGTACTTC; CDR3aa: CASSLNRAKNIQYF
d_gene: -; v_gene: TRBV3-1; j_gene: TRBJ2-5; abundance: -; CDR3nt: TGTGCCAGCAGCCAGGATAGGAGGACCCAGTACTTC; CDR3aa: CASSQDRRTQYF
d_gene: -; v_gene: TRBV28; j_gene: TRBJ1-1; abundance: many; CDR3nt: TGTGCCAGCAGTTCCGGGCTGCGGGCTTTCTTT; CDR3aa: CASSSGLRAFF
d_gene: -; v_gene: TRBV27; j_gene: TRBJ2-7; abundance: few; CDR3nt: TGTGCCAGCAAGGCTGGTCCCGCCCAGGTCGAGCAGTACTTC; CDR3aa: CASKAGPAQVEQYF
d_gene: TRBD1; v_gene: TRBV4-1; j_gene: TRBJ1-5; abundance: once; CDR3nt: TGCGCCAGCAGCCAAACAACAGGGGTGCACAATCAGCCCCAGCATTTT; CDR3aa: CASSQTTGVHNQPQHF
d_gene: -; v_gene: TRBV10-1; j_gene: TRBJ2-1; abundance: few; CDR3nt: TGCGCCAGCAGTAAAGGGGGGGTGCGGAATGAGCAGTTCTTC; CDR3aa: CASSKGGVRNEQFF